Each of the 17 T cell receptor beta chains below was sequenced from the same sample in a study of Ad26.COV2.S vaccination and SARS-CoV-2 variants. Assay: immunoSEQ multiplex PCR; the TCRdb copy retains only in-frame clones and omits some. The sample shows fewer than 600,000 clones, roughly nine tenths of them seen only once. Treatment specified: about 20 received Ad26.COV2.S at low or high dose, single or two shots; roughly 5 received placebo; per-sample allocation not given. After the first vaccine or placebo injection, samples were drawn on day 63. This specimen consisted of peripheral blood, obtained in a trial of Ad26.COV2.S vaccine versus placebo. Receptors were obtained from a person aged 18 to 59 who received the Ad26.COV2.S COVID-19 vaccine or a placebo.

Turning to this clone: The same CDR3 arises from other DNA sequences in this sample as well. The chain carries TRBV3-1 (or the pseudogene TRBV3-2) and TRBJ2-1; 8 nucleotides line up with TRBD2. This CDR3 region has 15 residues. V shed 1 base and J 3 bases; nucleotides not matched to a gene: 2. CDR1 and CDR2 from the germline V gene are LGHDT and YNNKEL (reference sequence). DNA for the CDR3: TGTGCCAGCAGCCAAGGGCTAGCGGGCTACAATGAGCAGTTCTTC. Its protein product is CASSQGLAGYNEQFF.

This sequence joins TRBV30 and TRBJ1-2; D is perhaps TRBD1 (5 bases). Trimming took 5 bases from V and 2 from J, leaving 12 bases between them. CDR3 length: 13 residues. CDR1 is GTSNPN, CDR2 SVGIG, per germline (reference sequence). Here the CDR3 reads CAWWGGGNYGYTF. CDR3 in DNA: TGTGCCTGGTGGGGCGGGGGGAACTATGGCTACACCTTC.

The CDR3 nucleotides are TGCGCCAGCAGCCCTACCGGGGAGGGCAATCAGCCCCAGCATTTT. Protein product: CASSPTGEGNQPQHF. The rearrangement links TRBV5-1 to TRBJ1-5; the D is unclear. There are 15 residues in the CDR3. V was trimmed by 4 bases and J by 2 bases, leaving 13 bases between them. Per germline, CDR1 SGHRS and CDR2 YFSETQ.

V and J are TRBV10-3 and TRBJ2-7, with D possibly called TRBD1 or TRBD2 (5 bases each). Per germline, CDR1 ENHRY and CDR2 SYGVKD. This CDR3 has 15 amino acids. V was cut by 0 bases and J by 5 bases, with 14 bases left in between. CDR3 nucleotides: TGTGCCATCAGTGAGTCGATCGGGACGGCGCACGAGCAGTACTTC. Amino acid sequence: CAISESIGTAHEQYF.

This rearrangement joins TRBV5-8 to TRBJ1-4, with 10 bases fitting TRBD1. The germline CDR1 and CDR2 sequences are SGHTS and YDEGEE. The J segment lost 8 bases and the V segment lost 0 bases, leaving 4 bases of the junction unmatched. This CDR3 is built from 15 residues. The CDR3 is CASSLAGQGLEKLFF. The CDR3 nucleotides are TGTGCCAGCAGCTTGGCGGGACAGGGGCTGGAAAAACTGTTTTTT.

V and J are TRBV4-3 and TRBJ2-1, with 9 bases fitting TRBD1. The CDR3 is 17 residues long. J was trimmed by 2 bases and V by 0 bases; bases with no gene match: 5. Germline V gene lookup returns CDR1 LGHNA and CDR2 YSLEER. The CDR3 region has the DNA TGCGCCAGCAGCCAAGACCTGGGACAGGGCCCCTACAATGAGCAGTTCTTC. Protein product: CASSQDLGQGPYNEQFF.

The chain has TRBV20-1 and TRBJ2-7; D not certain. Deletions cut 7 bases from V and 2 bases from J, with 6 bases between. This CDR3 comprises 10 residues. Germline V gene data show CDR1 as DFQATT and CDR2 as SNEGSKA (reference sequence). As DNA, the CDR3 is TGCAGTGTTGGTCCCTACGAGCAGTACTTC. It codes for CSVGPYEQYF.

This rearrangement joins TRBV11-2 to TRBJ2-1; 11 positions match TRBD2. Germline V gives CDR1 SGHAT, CDR2 FQNNGV. With 2 bases clipped from V and 2 bases from J, the junction kept 5 bases outside the gene matches. This CDR3 is built from 17 residues. The CDR3 loop reads CASSLLLAGEAYNEQFF. CDR3 bases: TGTGCCAGCAGCTTACTACTAGCGGGGGAAGCCTACAATGAGCAGTTCTTC.

The J gene is TRBJ1-2, the V gene TRBV20-1; a possible D gene is TRBD1 (6 bases). V dropped 3 bases and J dropped 2 bases, with 10 bases sitting between them. Per the germline V gene, CDR1 is DFQATT and CDR2 is SNEGSKA (reference sequence). This CDR3 spans 13 amino acids. The CDR3: CSASRGGNYGYTF. Written as DNA, the CDR3 is TGCAGTGCTAGTAGGGGGGGGAACTATGGCTACACCTTC.

CDR3 bases: TGTGCCAGCAGCTCGGGGATCTACAATGAGCAGTTCTTC. Translation gives CASSSGIYNEQFF. The chain uses TRBV9 and TRBJ2-1; the D gene is possibly TRBD2 (5 bases). V shed 4 bases and J shed 3 bases, with 8 bases lying between them. The CDR3 has 13 amino acids. The germline gives CDR1 SGDLS, CDR2 YYNGEE.

The chain uses TRBV2 and TRBJ2-4; 9 bases fit TRBD1. CDR1 and CDR2 (germline): SNHLY, FYNNEI. Losses at the gene ends were 7 bases for V and 0 bases for J; bases not matched to a gene: 10. This CDR3 is built from 17 residues. For the CDR3, the DNA is TGTGCCAGCACGTCACGGGGACAGGGTCTAGCCAAAAACATTCAGTACTTC. The encoded protein is CASTSRGQGLAKNIQYF.

The V gene is TRBV23-1, the J gene TRBJ1-5; D possibly corresponds to TRBD1 (5 bases). TRBV23-1 falls under the ORF class, with uncertain function. This CDR3 contains 20 residues. The germline V and J ends were trimmed by 2 bases and 0 bases, with 23 bases remaining between them. The CDR3 sequence: CASSQVSSGGRYPSNQPQHF. CDR3 sequence (DNA): TGCGCCAGCAGTCAAGTCTCTAGCGGGGGGAGGTATCCTAGCAATCAGCCCCAGCATTTT.

V usage is TRBV5-1 and J usage is TRBJ2-7; D gene uncertain. V lost 0 bases and J lost 0, with 7 bases in between. Germline lookup yields CDR1 SGHRS and CDR2 YFSETQ. The CDR3 is made up of 14 amino acids. CDR3 nucleotide sequence: TGCGCCAGCAGCTTGGACCCGAACTCCTACGAGCAGTACTTC. It encodes CASSLDPNSYEQYF.

The rearrangement links TRBV7-8 to TRBJ1-1; the match to TRBD1 covers 11 bases. CDR3 length: 15 amino acids. In germline, CDR1 is SGHVS, CDR2 FQNEAQ. Germline trimming cut 2 bases from V and 8 bases from J; bases unmatched to any gene: 7. In DNA, the CDR3 is TGTGCCAGCAGCTTACCCAGAGGACAGGGGGCCGAAGCTTTCTTT. Translation: CASSLPRGQGAEAFF.

The sample holds a few counts of this clone. The rearrangement joins TRBV2 to TRBJ1-1; D may be TRBD1 (6 bases). The CDR3 covers 16 residues. Germline CDR1 reads SNHLY; CDR2 reads FYNNEI. V lost 8 bases, J lost 0 bases, and 19 bases lay in between. CDR3 in amino acids: CASAAGGIPMNTEAFF. The CDR3 DNA reads TGTGCCAGCGCCGCTGGGGGCATTCCCATGAACACTGAAGCTTTCTTT. The variable domain in full, completed from reference TRBV2 and TRBJ1-1, reads EPEVTQTPSHQVTQMGQEVILRCVPISNHLYFYWYRQILGQKVEFLVSFYNNEISEKSEIFDDQFSVERPDGSNFTLKIRSTKLEDSAMYFCASAAGGIPMNTEAFFGQGTRLTVV.

The gene calls are TRBV18 and TRBJ2-7; unclear D gene. The CDR3 loop spans 13 amino acids. Germline V gene data show CDR1 as KGHSH and CDR2 as LQKENI. With 5 bases removed from V and 6 bases from J, the gap between germline ends came to 14 bases. CDR3 in amino acids: CASSSYRSSEQYF. The CDR3 nucleotides read TGTGCCAGCTCATCGTACAGATCTTCCGAGCAGTACTTC.

The J gene is TRBJ1-2, the V gene TRBV4-2; tentatively, D is TRBD1 (5 bases). This CDR3 comprises 13 residues. V was trimmed by 0 bases and J by 8 bases, leaving 10 bases between them. CDR1 is LGHNA and CDR2 is YNFKEQ in the germline V gene. CDR3 nucleotides: TGTGCCAGCAGCCAAGACAGGGCGGGGGGCTACACCTTC. Its protein product is CASSQDRAGGYTF.